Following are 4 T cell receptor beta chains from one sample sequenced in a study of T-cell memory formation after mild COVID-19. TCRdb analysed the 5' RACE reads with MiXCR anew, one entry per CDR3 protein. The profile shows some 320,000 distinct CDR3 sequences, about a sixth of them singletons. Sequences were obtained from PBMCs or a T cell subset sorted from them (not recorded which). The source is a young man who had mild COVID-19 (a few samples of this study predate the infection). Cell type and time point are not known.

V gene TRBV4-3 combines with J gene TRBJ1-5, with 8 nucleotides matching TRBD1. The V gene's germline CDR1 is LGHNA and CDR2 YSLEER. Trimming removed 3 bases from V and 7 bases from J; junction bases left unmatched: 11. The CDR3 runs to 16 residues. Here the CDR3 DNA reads TGCGCCAGCAGCCAGGGACCCGGACAGGGACACCAGCCCCAGCATTTT. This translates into CASSQGPGQGHQPQHF.

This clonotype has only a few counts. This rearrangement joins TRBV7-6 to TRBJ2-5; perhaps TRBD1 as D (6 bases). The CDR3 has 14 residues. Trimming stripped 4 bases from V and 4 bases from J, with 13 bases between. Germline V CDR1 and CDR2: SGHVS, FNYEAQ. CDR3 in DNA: TGTGCCAGCAGCTCACAAGGGGGTAGAGAGACCCAGTACTTC. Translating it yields CASSSQGGRETQYF.

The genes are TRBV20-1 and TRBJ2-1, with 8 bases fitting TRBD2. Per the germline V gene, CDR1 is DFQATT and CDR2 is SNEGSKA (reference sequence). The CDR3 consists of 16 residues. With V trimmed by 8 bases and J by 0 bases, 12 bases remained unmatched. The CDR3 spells CSPRGGLSSSYNEQFF. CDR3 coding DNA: TGCAGTCCCCGGGGGGGCCTATCCAGCTCCTACAATGAGCAGTTCTTC.

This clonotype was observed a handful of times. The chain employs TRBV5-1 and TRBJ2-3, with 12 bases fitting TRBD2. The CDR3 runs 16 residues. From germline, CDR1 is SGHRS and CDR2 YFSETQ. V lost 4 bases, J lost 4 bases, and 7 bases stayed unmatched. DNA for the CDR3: TGCGCCAGCAGCCCTAGCGGGGGGGCTTTAGCAGATACGCAGTATTTT. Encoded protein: CASSPSGGALADTQYF.